Following are 19 T cell receptor beta chains from one sample sequenced in a study of vaccination and CD4 T cells after COVID-19. The antigens of these receptors remain unknown. Indicated treatment: roughly 11-day PBMC culture with coronavirus spike peptide pools or control peptides (ViraFEST assay). The Oncomine TCR Beta short-read assay was what sequenced the DNA obtained from cultured CD4+ T cells. Each CDR3 protein gets one entry after TCRdb re-called the PCR reads with MiXCR. In the table there are about 19,000 distinct CDR3 sequences, 51% of which are singletons. Material: CD4+ T cells from blood, cultured in vitro, obtained before SARS-CoV-2 vaccination. The receptors derive from a human donor who had recovered from COVID-19.

This clonotype has a handful of counts. This chain connects TRBV11-3 to TRBJ1-3; D ambiguous. The CDR3 is made up of 13 amino acids. V was clipped by 4 bases and J by 4 bases, with 8 bases between them. Germline V gene lookup returns CDR1 SGHNT and CDR2 YENEEA. CDR3 loop: CASSSGGGNTIYF. The CDR3 DNA sequence: TGTGCCAGCAGCTCAGGCGGGGGAAACACCATATATTTT.

The V gene is TRBV15, the J gene TRBJ2-5; TRBD2 might be the D (7 bases). Germline assignment: CDR1 LNHNV and CDR2 YYDKDF (reference sequence). This CDR3 spans 17 amino acids. The V and J ends lost 5 bases and 3 bases respectively, with 22 bases between them. The DNA for the CDR3 is TGTGCCACCAGCGGATCGGTCCCGGGGGGCGGGAAAGAGACCCAGTACTTC. This gives the protein CATSGSVPGGGKETQYF.

This clonotype came up a few times. The CDR3 DNA follows: TGCAGTGCCGCCGAGGGAATCTCCTACGAGCAGTACTTC. As protein: CSAAEGISYEQYF. The chain recombines TRBV20-1 with TRBJ2-7, with D tentatively TRBD2 (5 bases). Trimming removed 6 bases from V and 0 bases from J, with 12 bases in between. The CDR3 totals 13 residues. In germline, CDR1 is DFQATT, CDR2 SNEGSKA (reference sequence).

The chain employs TRBV12-3 or TRBV12-4 and TRBJ2-7; 11 bases align to TRBD2. This CDR3 has 14 amino acids. With V trimmed by 2 bases and J by 9 bases, 6 bases remained unmatched. CDR3 protein: CASSLIAGGSGQYF. The DNA for the CDR3 is TGTGCCAGCAGTTTAATAGCGGGAGGGAGTGGGCAGTACTTC.

The chain joins TRBV15 to TRBJ2-7, with a possible D match to TRBD1 (5 bases). Germline values: CDR1 LNHNV, CDR2 YYDKDF (reference sequence). The CDR3 spans 11 residues. Trimming took 8 bases from V and 5 from J, leaving 10 bases between them. The CDR3 spells CATAQGHEQYF. The CDR3 DNA reads as TGTGCCACCGCGCAGGGCCACGAGCAGTACTTC. Drawing the rest from reference TRBV15 and TRBJ2-7, the complete variable domain is DAMVIQNPRYQVTQFGKPVTLSCSQTLNHNVMYWYQQKSSQAPKLLFHYYDKDFNNEADTPDNFQSRRPNTSFCFLDIRSPGLGDTAMYLCATAQGHEQYFGPGTRLTVT.

This chain uses TRBV5-1 with TRBJ2-7; D is possibly TRBD2 (5 bases). Germline loops: CDR1 SGHRS, CDR2 YFSETQ. V was clipped by 3 bases and J by 3 bases, with 10 bases between them. The CDR3 consists of 13 residues. CDR3 residues: CASSYGGYYEQYF. CDR3 sequence (DNA): TGCGCCAGCAGCTACGGCGGGTACTACGAGCAGTACTTC.

The rearrangement links TRBV12-3 or TRBV12-4 to TRBJ2-7; D not resolved. The germline V and J ends were trimmed by 3 bases and 6 bases, with 9 bases remaining between them. The CDR3 contains 12 residues. Here the CDR3 reads CASSFARGEQYF. The CDR3 DNA reads TGTGCCAGCAGTTTCGCTCGCGGCGAGCAGTACTTC.

This clonotype has just a few counts. The V and J genes are TRBV11-1 and TRBJ2-5, with 7 bases fitting TRBD1. The CDR3 extends over 16 amino acids. V was pared by 5 bases and J by 4 bases, with 13 bases of the junction left unmatched. Germline loops: CDR1 SGHAT, CDR2 FQDESV (reference sequence). CDR3 bases: TGTGCCAGCAGCGCGCGGAGCGCAGGGGGAGTAGAGACCCAGTACTTC. Protein product: CASSARSAGGVETQYF.

Turning to this clonotype: At one of its ends the junction is not consistent with the germline gene, which may arise from a read error. This chain joins TRBV25-1 and TRBJ2-7, with D tentatively TRBD1 (8 bases). Germline V gene lookup returns CDR1 MGHDK and CDR2 SYGVNS. There are 15 residues in the CDR3. The CDR3 DNA reads as TGTGCCAGCTCAGCCGGAAACAGGGGGGACTACGAGCAGTGCTTC. It specifies CASSAGNRGDYEQCF.

This clonotype was observed a few times. The chain carries TRBV20-1 and TRBJ2-7; D is unresolved. The CDR3 contains 14 residues. V was pared by 4 bases and J by 0 bases, with 13 bases between. Germline values: CDR1 DFQATT, CDR2 SNEGSKA (reference sequence). The CDR3 protein is CSATNSRGSYEQYF. DNA for the CDR3: TGCAGTGCTACGAATAGCAGAGGCTCCTACGAGCAGTACTTC.

This clonotype appeared a few times. The V gene is TRBV6-1, the J gene TRBJ2-1, with 7 bases fitting TRBD2. Losses at the gene ends were 7 bases for V and 6 bases for J; bases not matched to a gene: 9. The CDR3 loop spans 14 amino acids. CDR1 is MNHNS, CDR2 SASEGT, per germline. DNA for the CDR3: TGTGCCAGCACGGCGGGAGAAGGTTTCAATGAGCAGTTCTTC. This translates into CASTAGEGFNEQFF.

The rearrangement uses TRBV7-9 and TRBJ2-7; perhaps TRBD1 as D (7 bases). The CDR3 consists of 15 residues. Trimming left V 4 bases short and J 5 bases short, with 18 bases between. Germline CDR1 reads SEHNR; CDR2 reads FQNEAQ (reference sequence). The CDR3 sequence is CASSSQGGIGNEQYF. The CDR3 coding sequence is TGTGCCAGCAGCTCGCAGGGGGGAATTGGCAACGAGCAGTACTTC.

This chain uses TRBV30 with TRBJ1-4, with 10 bases aligning to TRBD1. CDR1 and CDR2 (germline): GTSNPN, SVGIG (reference sequence). This CDR3 comprises 15 residues. With V trimmed by 3 bases and J by 3 bases, 4 bases remained unmatched. The CDR3 DNA reads TGTGCCTGGAGCTTCGGACAGGGGGCTAATGAAAAACTGTTTTTT. Its protein product is CAWSFGQGANEKLFF. Based on the CDR3 plus reference TRBV30 and TRBJ1-4, the full variable domain is SQTIHQWPATLVQPVGSPLSLECTVEGTSNPNLYWYRQAAGRGLQLLFYSVGIGQISSEVPQNLSASRPQDRQFILSSKKLLLSDSGFYLCAWSFGQGANEKLFFGSGTQLSVL.

J is TRBJ1-6 and V is TRBV20-1; D gene unclear. The CDR3 loop spans 12 amino acids. CDR1 DFQATT and CDR2 SNEGSKA come from the germline V gene (reference sequence). V lost 6 bases and J lost 7, with 10 bases in between. CDR3 coding DNA: TGCAGTGCGGCATCGAACAATTCACCCCTCCACTTT. The encoded protein is CSAASNNSPLHF.

The V and J genes are TRBV6-1 and TRBJ2-5, with TRBD1 matching over 11 bases. Germline V gene sequence: CDR1 MNHNS, CDR2 SASEGT. The CDR3 contains 15 residues. The ends lost 2 bases at V and 4 bases at J; junction bases unmatched: 3. The CDR3 coding sequence is TGTGCCAGCAGTGAATTAGGGACAGGGGGAGAGACCCAGTACTTC. It translates to CASSELGTGGETQYF.

This chain uses TRBV20-1 with TRBJ2-2, with D possibly called TRBD1 or TRBD2 (5 bases each). CDR1 and CDR2 (germline): DFQATT, SNEGSKA (reference sequence). The ends were cut back, 5 bases at V and 2 bases at J, with 15 bases in the middle. The CDR3 totals 15 residues. The CDR3 protein is CSAPSRGINTGELFF. CDR3 coding DNA: TGCAGTGCTCCGTCCCGGGGCATAAACACCGGGGAGCTGTTTTTT.

The J gene is TRBJ2-7, the V gene TRBV19, with TRBD2 matching 8 bases. V lost 3 bases and J lost 0; bases outside the gene matches: 4. Germline V gives CDR1 LNHDA, CDR2 SQIVND (reference sequence). This CDR3 region has 15 residues. For the CDR3, the DNA is TGTGCCAGTAGTATGTATAGCGGGGACTCCTACGAGCAGTACTTC. Its translation: CASSMYSGDSYEQYF.

This clonotype turned up a few times. The V gene is TRBV15, the J gene TRBJ2-1; D is ambiguous. CDR3 length: 13 amino acids. Germline CDR1 reads LNHNV; CDR2 reads YYDKDF (reference sequence). V shed 1 base and J shed 14 bases, with 15 bases lying between them. The CDR3 here is CATSRGLDEQEFF. As DNA, the CDR3 is TGTGCCACCAGCAGAGGGTTAGATGAGCAGGAGTTCTTC.

This clonotype was detected only once. The chain uses TRBV20-1 and TRBJ2-1, with D perhaps matching TRBD2 (6 bases). Per germline, CDR1 DFQATT and CDR2 SNEGSKA (reference sequence). Deletions cut 0 bases from V and 5 bases from J, with 20 bases between. There are 17 residues in the CDR3. CDR3 loop: CSARDLRGGDLNNEQFF. The DNA for the CDR3 is TGCAGTGCTAGAGATCTTCGCGGCGGGGACTTGAACAATGAGCAGTTCTTC.